The entry below describes one T cell receptor beta chain. The target antigen is unknown. Only in-frame clones appear in the TCRdb table, and some are missing; sequencing was by immunoSEQ multiplex PCR. The sample carries some 75,000 clones, 70% to 90% recorded once. This record comes from a study of T cell responses to AZD1222 COVID-19 vaccine. Study-wide findings and caveats: Repertoire samples came only from after the peak T cell response. Baseline serostatus was positive in only six AZD1222 recipients.

The CDR3 runs to 16 residues. J lost 2 bases, V lost 3 bases, and 4 bases had no gene match. In germline, CDR1 is MRHNA, CDR2 SNTAGT. The rearrangement links TRBV6-4 to TRBJ2-3, with TRBD2 matching 11 bases. This TCR came from an adult in good health. Sequencing was performed on peripheral blood, taken on day 0 of AZD1222 vaccination. The CDR3, as DNA: TGTGCCAGCAGTGAACAGACTAGCGGGGTCACAGATACGCAGTATTTT. It yields the protein CASSEQTSGVTDTQYF.